The 20 T cell receptor beta chains reported below all come from one sample, sequenced in a study of OX40 agonist ivuxolimab in advanced cancers. The library was generated by the immunoSEQ multiplex PCR assay. This is the immuneACCESS table as TCRdb keeps it, with only in-frame sequences that have V and J called. A part of the clones is gone; compared with another copy, unresolved V genes explain less than half, and the rest is unexplained. The sample contains 79,000 or so clones, roughly nine tenths of them found a single time. Around 1.6% of the sample goes to the ten largest clones. The sample here was CD4+ or CD8+ T cells sorted from blood, taken in a trial of the OX40 agonist ivuxolimab. These receptors originate from an adult with an advanced solid tumor such as melanoma, head and neck, liver or kidney cancer.

This chain links TRBV6-1 with TRBJ2-2, with D unclear. Germline values: CDR1 MNHNS, CDR2 SASEGT. Trimming took 0 bases from V and 6 from J, leaving 5 bases between them. The CDR3 loop spans 13 amino acids. As DNA, the CDR3 is TGTGCCAGCAGTGAAGCGCTTCCCGGGGAGCTGTTTTTT. Translated, it gives CASSEALPGELFF.

V is TRBV30 and J is TRBJ2-7, with TRBD2 identical over 7 bases. The germline V gene has CDR1 GTSNPN and CDR2 SVGIG (reference sequence). The CDR3 is 16 amino acids. V lost 3 bases to trimming and J lost 9 bases; unmatched junction nucleotides: 20. As DNA, the CDR3 is TGTGCCTGGAGAGATCCCGCGGGCGGGCCACCGGGAGGGCAGTACTTC. Translation gives CAWRDPAGGPPGGQYF.

The rearrangement uses TRBV2 and TRBJ1-4; 7 bases match TRBD1. With V trimmed by 5 bases and J by 4 bases, 13 bases remained unmatched. The CDR3 covers 17 residues. CDR1 and CDR2 from the germline V gene are SNHLY and FYNNEI. CDR3 sequence (DNA): TGTGCCAGCAGTTGGGGGGCAGGGGGTCTCGGTAATGAAAAACTGTTTTTT. Its protein is CASSWGAGGLGNEKLFF.

A single count supports this clone. The chain recombines TRBV21-1 with TRBJ2-1; the table's TRBD2 call for D was not verified on the DNA. TRBV21-1 is flagged as a pseudogene. The CDR3 consists of 13 residues. The CDR3 sequence is CASSHGRGNEQFF. The CDR3 DNA is TGTGCCAGCAGCCACGGGAGGGGCAATGAGCAGTTCTTC.

The chain combines TRBV18 with TRBJ2-1, with 13 nucleotides matching TRBD2. Germline-derived CDR1 and CDR2 are KGHSH and LQKENI. This CDR3 is built from 15 residues. V shed 3 bases and J 9 bases; nucleotides not matched to a gene: 5. CDR3 sequence reads: CASSPTTSGRSEQFF. For the CDR3, the DNA is TGTGCCAGCTCACCGACGACTAGCGGGAGGAGTGAGCAGTTCTTC. Full variable domain (outside the CDR3, taken from reference TRBV18 and TRBJ2-1): NAGVMQNPRHLVRRRGQEARLRCSPMKGHSHVYWYRQLPEEGLKFMVYLQKENIIDESGMPKERFSAEFPKEGPSILRIQQVVRGDSAAYFCASSPTTSGRSEQFFGPGTRLTVL.

The chain carries TRBV5-5 and TRBJ2-1; 12 bases align to TRBD1. The germline CDR1 and CDR2 sequences are SGHKS and YYEKEE (reference sequence). The length of the CDR3 is 15 residues. The junction had 3 bases not matched to a gene; V was cut back by 3 bases and J by 5 bases. CDR3: CASSWGQGANNEQFF. DNA for the CDR3: TGTGCCAGCAGCTGGGGACAGGGGGCAAACAATGAGCAGTTCTTC.

This chain connects TRBV19 to TRBJ2-2; TRBD1 is a possible D gene (7 bases). V shed 5 bases and J shed 7 bases, with 20 bases lying between them. Per the germline V gene, CDR1 is LNHDA and CDR2 is SQIVND (reference sequence). CDR3 size: 16 residues. This CDR3 is CASSQGGANVYGELFF. In DNA, the CDR3 is TGTGCCAGTAGTCAGGGGGGTGCTAACGTATACGGGGAGCTGTTTTTT.

This chain links TRBV5-1 with TRBJ1-1; no clear D. With 1 base removed from V and 1 base from J, the gap between germline ends came to 5 bases. The CDR3 has 13 residues. Looked up from germline, CDR1 is SGHRS and CDR2 is YFSETQ. CDR3 DNA: TGCGCCAGCAGCTTGAAGGGGAACACTGAAGCTTTCTTT. It specifies CASSLKGNTEAFF.

The chain has TRBV5-4 and TRBJ2-7; 8 bases line up with TRBD1. This CDR3 contains 17 residues. CDR1 SGHNT and CDR2 YYREEE come from the germline V gene (reference sequence). V lost 5 bases to trimming and J lost 1 base; unmatched junction nucleotides: 14. CDR3 sequence: CASSTGTGIFKSYEQYF. CDR3 bases: TGTGCCAGCAGTACCGGGACAGGTATTTTTAAATCCTACGAGCAGTACTTC.

This chain uses TRBV7-6 with TRBJ2-1; 9 bases fit TRBD2. The length of the CDR3 is 14 residues. CDR1 and CDR2 from the germline V gene are SGHVS and FNYEAQ. The ends lost 8 bases at V and 0 bases at J; junction bases unmatched: 2. DNA of the CDR3: TGTGCCAGCGGTAGCGGGAGCTCCTACAATGAGCAGTTCTTC. It yields the protein CASGSGSSYNEQFF. The whole variable domain, filled in from reference TRBV7-6 and TRBJ2-1, reads GAGVSQSPRYKVTKRGQDVALRCDPISGHVSLYWYRQALGQGPEFLTYFNYEAQQDKSGLPNDRFSAERPEGSISTLTIQRTEQRDSAMYRCASGSGSSYNEQFFGPGTRLTVL.

The gene calls are TRBV6-5 and TRBJ1-6; 8 nucleotides line up with TRBD1. Germline V gene data show CDR1 as MNHEY and CDR2 as SVGAGI. The V gene end was trimmed by 5 bases and the J gene end by 8 bases; junction bases not matched to a gene: 8. The CDR3 extends over 15 amino acids. The CDR3 is CASSLSGQGDSPLHF. For the CDR3, the DNA is TGTGCCAGCAGTCTATCCGGACAGGGAGATTCACCCCTCCACTTT.

V is TRBV6-1 and J is TRBJ1-2; D gene uncertain. Germline CDR1 and CDR2: MNHNS and SASEGT. The ends were cut back, 1 base at V and 4 bases at J, with 7 bases in the middle. The CDR3 is 13 amino acids. The CDR3 sequence is CASSEDRAYGYTF. CDR3 sequence (DNA): TGTGCCAGCAGTGAAGACAGAGCCTATGGCTACACCTTC.

This chain links TRBV6-1 with TRBJ2-7, with D tentatively TRBD1 (6 bases). Germline V gene lookup returns CDR1 MNHNS and CDR2 SASEGT. The CDR3 sequence is 16 residues long. The V end was cut by 4 bases, the J end by 1 base, with 17 bases between. CDR3 in DNA: TGTGCCAGCAGTGTAAGGGACACAAAAGATTCCTACGAGCAGTACTTC. Its translation: CASSVRDTKDSYEQYF.

The chain joins TRBV5-1 to TRBJ2-5; D ambiguous. In germline, CDR1 is SGHRS, CDR2 YFSETQ. With 3 bases removed from V and 0 bases from J, the gap between germline ends came to 9 bases. This CDR3 contains 14 residues. The CDR3 sequence is CASSSGYHQETQYF. For the CDR3, the DNA is TGCGCCAGCAGCTCTGGATACCACCAAGAGACCCAGTACTTC. The variable domain in full, completed from reference TRBV5-1 and TRBJ2-5, reads KAGVTQTPRYLIKTRGQQVTLSCSPISGHRSVSWYQQTPGQGLQFLFEYFSETQRNKGNFPGRFSGRQFSNSRSEMNVSTLELGDSALYLCASSSGYHQETQYFGPGTRLLVL.

The V and J genes are TRBV11-2 and TRBJ1-3, with 10 bases fitting TRBD1. The CDR3 length is 16 residues. Per the germline V gene, CDR1 is SGHAT and CDR2 is FQNNGV. V lost 5 bases to trimming and J lost 4 bases; unmatched junction nucleotides: 8. Here the CDR3 reads CASSRTGGLSGNTIYF. CDR3 bases: TGTGCCAGCAGCCGGACAGGGGGTCTGTCCGGAAACACCATATATTTT.

In regard to this clone: Other DNA sequences in the same sample also yield this CDR3. V gene TRBV4-2 combines with J gene TRBJ2-7, with D possibly matching TRBD1 (6 bases). The CDR3 has 14 amino acids. The germline V gene has CDR1 LGHNA and CDR2 YNFKEQ. V was trimmed by 4 bases and J by 3 bases, leaving 13 bases between them. This chain's CDR3 is CASSPTGQIYEQYF. The CDR3 coding sequence is TGTGCCAGCAGCCCAACAGGACAGATCTACGAGCAGTACTTC.

The chain combines TRBV19 with TRBJ2-3, with 8 bases that match TRBD2. Germline V gene sequence: CDR1 LNHDA, CDR2 SQIVND (reference sequence). Losses at the gene ends were 4 bases for V and 6 bases for J; bases not matched to a gene: 9. There are 15 residues in the CDR3. The CDR3 DNA is TGTGCCAGTAGTACTGACGGGACTAGGCTGGATACGCAGTATTTT. It encodes CASSTDGTRLDTQYF.

This clone was seen more than once but under ten times. V gene TRBV11-2 combines with J gene TRBJ1-1, with D possibly TRBD1 on 5 matching bases. Germline assignment: CDR1 SGHAT and CDR2 FQNNGV. This CDR3 is 15 amino acids long. The V and J ends lost 1 base and 6 bases respectively, with 15 bases between them. The CDR3: CASSLGLGGSAEAFF. The DNA for the CDR3 is TGTGCCAGCAGCTTAGGTCTGGGGGGGTCTGCTGAAGCTTTCTTT.

This chain uses TRBV6-5 with TRBJ1-2; D gene unclear. CDR1 MNHEY and CDR2 SVGAGI come from the germline V gene. The CDR3 is made up of 15 amino acids. V was pared by 8 bases and J by 7 bases, with 23 bases between. CDR3 sequence: CASSATFEGSGGYTF. DNA for the CDR3: TGTGCCAGCTCTGCTACCTTCGAAGGTTCTGGTGGCTACACCTTC.

The chain carries TRBV27 and TRBJ1-5; 7 bases match TRBD1. CDR1 and CDR2 (germline): MNHEY, SMNVEV (reference sequence). CDR3 length equals 14 residues. J gave up 5 bases and V 8 bases, and 9 bases lay outside the gene matches. The CDR3 loop reads CASPGQQVYQPQHF. Here the CDR3 DNA reads TGTGCCAGCCCGGGACAGCAAGTCTATCAGCCCCAGCATTTT.